The clone carrying this TCR beta chain was seen repeatedly, ten times or more. These data belong to a study of early T cells in non-severe SARS-CoV-2 infection. Unique molecular identifier tags were affixed to discrete cDNA molecules. TCRdb re-called the 5' RACE reads through MiXCR, storing one row per CDR3 protein. The table records fewer than 80,000 distinct CDR3 sequences, roughly 4.5% of them present only once. This CDR3 has 19 amino acids. Germline V gives CDR1 SGHDT, CDR2 YYEEEE. The V and J ends lost 4 bases and 0 bases respectively, with 20 bases between them. V is TRBV5-6 and J is TRBJ1-6, with D maybe TRBD1 (6 bases). Sequencing was performed on whole blood, taken at baseline. The sequence was collected from an adult who was a healthcare worker with PCR-confirmed SARS-CoV-2 infection or an uninfected control (not recorded which). The donor label of this sample is uncertain. The CDR3 protein is CASSPPNGQLSSYNSPLHF. As DNA, the CDR3 is TGTGCCAGCAGCCCGCCCAATGGACAGCTAAGCTCCTATAATTCACCCCTCCACTTT.